These T cell receptor beta chains were read from a single sample in a study of human T cells and chemical hapten exposure. TCRdb itself ran the RACE reads through MiXCR, one entry per CDR3 protein. The sample holds under 200,000 distinct CDR3 sequences, roughly 14% seen once. Material: whole blood, obtained in connection with sensitization to the hapten diphenylcyclopropenone (DPC). The receptor source for this set is a woman aged 30 to 39 with alopecia areata. Some clones in this sample may be carry-over from other donors' samples. CDR3s include the opening cysteine and the closing phenylalanine or tryptophan. D genes are given only for firm matches. Clone size is stated in some rows and not others, as once, few, many or a class when expanded.

clone_size,j_call,d_call,v_call,cdr3_nt,cdr3_aa
-,TRBJ2-7,-,TRBV12-2,TGTGCAAGTCGCTCCATAAGACAGGGACGGTCCTACGAGCAGTACTTC,CASRSIRQGRSYEQYF
-,TRBJ1-1,-,TRBV6-2/TRBV6-3,TGTGCCAGCAGTTCCCGACAGTCCACTGAAGCTTTCTTT,CASSSRQSTEAFF
few,TRBJ2-5,-,TRBV5-4,TGTGCCAGCAGGCGTGGGGCCCAAGAGACCCAGTACTTC,CASRRGAQETQYF
-,TRBJ1-1,-,TRBV6-2/TRBV6-3,TGTGCCAGCACAGCGTGGTTGGTGAACACTGAAGCTTTCTTT,CASTAWLVNTEAFF
few,TRBJ1-6,-,TRBV12-3/TRBV12-4,TGTGCCAGCAGCGGAAACGATTCACCCCTCCACTTT,CASSGNDSPLHF
few,TRBJ2-5,-,TRBV6-5,TGTGCCAGCAGTTACTCAGTACGGGAGACCCAGTACTTC,CASSYSVRETQYF
-,TRBJ1-4,-,TRBV19,TGTGCCAGAGGAGCAAAGGGTTATGATGAAAAACTGTTTTTT,CARGAKGYDEKLFF
few,TRBJ1-3,-,TRBV2,TGTGCCAGCACCGCGCAGGGAGTCTCTGGAAACACCATATATTTT,CASTAQGVSGNTIYF
-,TRBJ2-5,TRBD1,TRBV6-2/TRBV6-3,TGTGCCAGCAGTTACTGGGGACAGACGAGCCAAGAGACCCAGTACTTC,CASSYWGQTSQETQYF
few,TRBJ2-7,-,TRBV7-9,TGTGCCAGCAGCTTGACCGGGGCTCAGGACTCCTACGAGCAGTACTTC,CASSLTGAQDSYEQYF
many,TRBJ1-1,-,TRBV29-1,TGCAGCAGCAGAGACTCGACTGAAGCTTTCTTT,CSSRDSTEAFF
few,TRBJ2-1,TRBD2,TRBV4-3,TGCGCCAGCAGCCAAGATCCTAGCGGGGTTTACAATGAGCAGTTCTTC,CASSQDPSGVYNEQFF
-,TRBJ2-2,-,TRBV7-9,TGTGCCAGCAGCTTATACGCCGACGGGGAGCTGTTTTTT,CASSLYADGELFF
-,TRBJ2-2,TRBD1,TRBV6-6,TGTGCCAGCAGGAGGACAGGACCGAACACCGGGGAGCTGTTTTTT,CASRRTGPNTGELFF
once,TRBJ2-7,-,TRBV27,TGTGCCACCATTACAAGGAGCTCCTACGAGCAGTACTTC,CATITRSSYEQYF
-,TRBJ2-5,-,TRBV29-1,TGCAGCGTCACCAGGGAATTAGAGACCCAGTACTTC,CSVTRELETQYF
few,TRBJ2-5,-,TRBV7-2,TGTGCCAGCAGTTCGACTTGGGGGCTACAAGAGACCCAGTACTTC,CASSSTWGLQETQYF
-,TRBJ2-2,-,TRBV14,TGTGCCAGCGCGGGGTCGAACACCGGGGAGCTGTTTTTT,CASAGSNTGELFF
-,TRBJ2-1,TRBD2,TRBV6-2/TRBV6-3,TGTGCCAGCAAGACTAGCGGGGGTTCTAGCTCCTACAATGAGCAGTTCTTC,CASKTSGGSSSYNEQFF
many,TRBJ2-3,-,TRBV12-3/TRBV12-4,TGTGCCAGCAGACAAAATGTGTTAGCAGCAGATACGCAGTATTTT,CASRQNVLAADTQYF
few,TRBJ1-1,-,TRBV28,TGTGCCAGCAGTTCCGGGGCCCCCATGAACACTGAAGCTTTCTTT,CASSSGAPMNTEAFF
-,TRBJ2-7,-,TRBV30,TGTGCCTGGAGTACCACACTGAAGGGAGGCGAGCAGTACTTC,CAWSTTLKGGEQYF
-,TRBJ2-1,-,TRBV5-6,TGTGCCAGCAGCAGAGGGACTTACAATGAGCAGTTCTTC,CASSRGTYNEQFF
-,TRBJ2-2,-,TRBV12-3/TRBV12-4,TGTGCCAGCAGTTTATCATCGACCGGGGAGCTGTTTTTT,CASSLSSTGELFF
-,TRBJ2-1,-,TRBV7-3,TGTGCCAGCAGCTTAGTTAGGGGAGTCGGTGAGCAGTTCTTC,CASSLVRGVGEQFF
-,TRBJ2-1,TRBD2,TRBV6-6,TGTGCCAGCAATACCCGAACTAGCGATGAGCAGTTCTTC,CASNTRTSDEQFF
few,TRBJ1-3,-,TRBV11-2,TGTGCCAGCAGCTTACCCTTGGAGAGCTCTGGAAACACCATATATTTT,CASSLPLESSGNTIYF
few,TRBJ2-2,TRBD2,TRBV11-1,TGTGCCAGCTCCGGGAGGCTAGCGGCCGGGGAGCTGTTTTTT,CASSGRLAAGELFF
many,TRBJ2-7,-,TRBV11-2,TGTGCCAGCAGCTTAACATGGAGCGAGCAGTACTTC,CASSLTWSEQYF
many,TRBJ1-5,-,TRBV7-2,TGTGCCAGCAGCGTACCAGGGGAGGTCCTGAATCAGCCCCAGCATTTT,CASSVPGEVLNQPQHF
-,TRBJ1-2,TRBD1,TRBV9,TGTGCCAGCAGCGGGAAGACAGGGTTTTTCGGCTACACCTTC,CASSGKTGFFGYTF
few,TRBJ1-1,-,TRBV30,TGTGCCTGGAGTGTCGGGACCCCAGGGAACACTGAAGCTTTCTTT,CAWSVGTPGNTEAFF
-,TRBJ2-1,TRBD2,TRBV11-3,TGTGCCAGCAGCTTAAATCTAGCGGGAGGGCCCAATGAGCAGTTCTTC,CASSLNLAGGPNEQFF
few,TRBJ2-1,-,TRBV28,TGTGCCAGCAGCTTACGGGACTCGCACCAGTTCTTC,CASSLRDSHQFF
-,TRBJ2-7,TRBD2,TRBV4-2,TGTGCCAGCAGCAAACAAAGCGGGAGGCTGTACGAGCAGTACTTC,CASSKQSGRLYEQYF
-,TRBJ2-1,TRBD2,TRBV10-3,TGTGCCACCTACCCGGGGCTGGCGCTAGCGGGAGGGCCAGGCAATGAGCAGTTCTTC,CATYPGLALAGGPGNEQFF
many,TRBJ2-5,-,TRBV7-2,TGTGCCAGCAGCTCCCGGGACAACCAAGAGACCCAGTACTTC,CASSSRDNQETQYF
-,TRBJ2-1,TRBD2,TRBV5-4,TGTGCCAGCAGCTTCACTAGCGCCAATGAGCAGTTCTTC,CASSFTSANEQFF
-,TRBJ2-3,TRBD2,TRBV5-1,TGCGCCAGCAGCTTGACTAGGCGGGAGGTAGATACGCAGTATTTT,CASSLTRREVDTQYF
-,TRBJ1-5,TRBD1,TRBV5-1,TGCGTCAGCAGCGCCGGGACAGGGGGCAATCAGCCCCAGCATTTT,CVSSAGTGGNQPQHF
few,TRBJ1-1,-,TRBV27,TGTGCCAGCAGTTTTACCCGTCAGGGGAGCACTGAAGCTTTCTTT,CASSFTRQGSTEAFF
few,TRBJ2-5,-,TRBV13,TGTGCCAGCAGCTTACCTAAGACAGGGACTACCCAGTACTTC,CASSLPKTGTTQYF
few,TRBJ2-7,TRBD1,TRBV7-2,TGTGCCAGCAGCTTAGACCCAGGGGGCTACGAGCAGTACTTC,CASSLDPGGYEQYF
-,TRBJ2-6,-,TRBV28,TGTGCCAGCAATTTAAACCCTGCTGGGGCCAACGTCCTGACTTTC,CASNLNPAGANVLTF
-,TRBJ2-1,TRBD2,TRBV5-4,TGTGCCAGCAGCCGCCCGGGACTAGCGGGAGATGGGGAGCAGTTCTTC,CASSRPGLAGDGEQFF
few,TRBJ2-3,-,TRBV20-1,TGCAGTGCTGCCCCGCGGCAGGGCGTAGCAGATACGCAGTATTTT,CSAAPRQGVADTQYF
-,TRBJ1-6,-,TRBV18,TGTGCCAGCTCACCGAGGGAAACTAATTCACCCCTCCACTTT,CASSPRETNSPLHF
few,TRBJ2-7,TRBD1,TRBV7-6,TGTGCCAGCAGCTTAGCGATATCTCAGGGGGCCCACTACGAGCAGTACTTC,CASSLAISQGAHYEQYF
few,TRBJ2-2,-,TRBV6-5,TGTGCCACCCGGTGGGCGTCTTCCACCGGGGAGCTGTTTTTT,CATRWASSTGELFF
-,TRBJ2-3,-,TRBV15,TGTGCCACCGCCGGCACAGATACGCAGTATTTT,CATAGTDTQYF
-,TRBJ2-1,-,TRBV18,TGTGCCAGCTCACCACCGAGCTCCTACAATGAGCAGTTCTTC,CASSPPSSYNEQFF
-,TRBJ1-5,-,TRBV6-2/TRBV6-3,TGTGCCAGCACTTGGGGCAATCAGCCCCAGCATTTT,CASTWGNQPQHF
-,TRBJ2-1,-,TRBV25-1,TGTGCCAGCAGTGTAAGGGGGGGGACCTACAATGAGCAGTTCTTC,CASSVRGGTYNEQFF
-,TRBJ2-7,-,TRBV10-2,TGCGCCAGCAGTGAATTTTTTGGGGCCGAACTAGCCTACGAGCAGTACTTC,CASSEFFGAELAYEQYF
many,TRBJ2-2,-,TRBV29-1,TGCAGCGTTGGAGGGACGAACACCGGGGAGCTGTTTTTT,CSVGGTNTGELFF